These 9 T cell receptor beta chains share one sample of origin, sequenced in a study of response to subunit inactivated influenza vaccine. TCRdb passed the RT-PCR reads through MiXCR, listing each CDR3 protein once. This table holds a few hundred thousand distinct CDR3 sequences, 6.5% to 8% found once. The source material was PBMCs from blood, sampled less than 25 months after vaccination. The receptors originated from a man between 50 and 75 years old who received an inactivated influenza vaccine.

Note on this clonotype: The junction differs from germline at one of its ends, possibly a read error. The CDR3 sequence is CACSWSRWEYANTGELFF. The CDR3 DNA follows: TGTGCCTGCAGTTGGTCCCGCTGGGAATACGCGAACACCGGGGAGCTGTTTTTT. V usage is TRBV12-3 or TRBV12-4 and J usage is TRBJ2-2; D call uncertain. The CDR3 has 18 amino acids.

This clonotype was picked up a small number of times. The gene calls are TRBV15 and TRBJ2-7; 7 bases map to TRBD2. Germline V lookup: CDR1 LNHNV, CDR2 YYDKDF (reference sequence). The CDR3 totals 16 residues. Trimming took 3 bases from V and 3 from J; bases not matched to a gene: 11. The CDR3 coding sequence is TGTGCCACCAGCAGGGATTCCGGGAGGCTAAGCTACGAGCAGTACTTC. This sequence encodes CATSRDSGRLSYEQYF.

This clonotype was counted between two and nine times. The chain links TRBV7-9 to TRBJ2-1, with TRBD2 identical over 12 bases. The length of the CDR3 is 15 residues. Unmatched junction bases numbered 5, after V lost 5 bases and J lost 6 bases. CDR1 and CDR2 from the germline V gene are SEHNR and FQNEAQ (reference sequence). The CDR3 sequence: CASSVTSGRLNEQFF. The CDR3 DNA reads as TGTGCCAGCAGCGTAACTAGCGGGAGGCTCAATGAGCAGTTCTTC.

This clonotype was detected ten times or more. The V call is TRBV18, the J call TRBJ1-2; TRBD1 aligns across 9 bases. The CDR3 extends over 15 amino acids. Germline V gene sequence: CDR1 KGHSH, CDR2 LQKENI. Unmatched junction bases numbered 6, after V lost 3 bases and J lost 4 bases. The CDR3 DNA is TGTGCCAGCTCACCCCCGGGACAGGGATCCTATGGCTACACCTTC. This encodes CASSPPGQGSYGYTF.

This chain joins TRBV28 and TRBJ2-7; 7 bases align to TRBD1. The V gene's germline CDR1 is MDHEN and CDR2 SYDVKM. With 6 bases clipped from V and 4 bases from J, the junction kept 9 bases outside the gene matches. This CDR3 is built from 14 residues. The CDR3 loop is CASRSGTADYEQYF. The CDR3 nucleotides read TGTGCCAGCAGGTCCGGGACAGCGGATTACGAGCAGTACTTC.

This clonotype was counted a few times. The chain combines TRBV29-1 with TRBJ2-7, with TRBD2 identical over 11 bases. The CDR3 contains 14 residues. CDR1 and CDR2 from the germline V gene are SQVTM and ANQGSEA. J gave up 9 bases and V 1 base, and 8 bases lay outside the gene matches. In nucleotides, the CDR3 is TGCAGCGTTGAAGCTCCTAGCGGGGGGATCGGGCAGTACTTC. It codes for CSVEAPSGGIGQYF.

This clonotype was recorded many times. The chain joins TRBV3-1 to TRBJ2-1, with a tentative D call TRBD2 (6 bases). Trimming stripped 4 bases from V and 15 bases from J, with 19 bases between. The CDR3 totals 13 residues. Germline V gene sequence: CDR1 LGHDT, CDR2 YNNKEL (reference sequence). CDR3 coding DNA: TGTGCCAGCAGCCCCCCGCCGACTTTGGGAGGGTTCTTC. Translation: CASSPPPTLGGFF.

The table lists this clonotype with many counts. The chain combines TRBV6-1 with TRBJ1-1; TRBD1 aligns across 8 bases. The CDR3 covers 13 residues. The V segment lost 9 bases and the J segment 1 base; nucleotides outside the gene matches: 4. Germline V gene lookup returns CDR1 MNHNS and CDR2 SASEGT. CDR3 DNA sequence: TGTGCCAGTCGGGACAGGAAGAACACTGAAGCTTTCTTT. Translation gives CASRDRKNTEAFF.

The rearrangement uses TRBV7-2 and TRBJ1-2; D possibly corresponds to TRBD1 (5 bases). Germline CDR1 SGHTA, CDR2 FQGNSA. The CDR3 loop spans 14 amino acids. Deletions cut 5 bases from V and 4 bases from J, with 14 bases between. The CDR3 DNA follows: TGTGCCAGCAGCCCATCCACAGGCGCCTATGGCTACACCTTC. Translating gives CASSPSTGAYGYTF.